The 30 T cell receptor beta chains reported below all come from one sample, sequenced in a study of cytomegalovirus exposure and HLA in healthy donors. PCR was performed using 60 Vbeta and 13 Jbeta primers. Libraries were prepared by immunoSEQ multiplex PCR; TCRdb keeps only in-frame clonotypes and omits some of them. The table includes approximately 100,000 clones, about 81% detected once. The sequenced sample was PBMCs. These receptors originate from a man aged 40-55 years in good health and CMV-seronegative.

The gene calls are TRBV5-4 and TRBJ2-7; 8 nucleotides agree with TRBD1. Trimming removed 2 bases from V and 1 base from J; junction bases left unmatched: 2. The CDR3 runs 14 residues. Germline CDR1 and CDR2: SGHNT and YYREEE (reference sequence). CDR3 amino acids: CASSLQGVSYEQYF. The CDR3 bases are TGTGCCAGCAGCTTACAGGGGGTTTCCTACGAGCAGTACTTC.

The V call is TRBV19, the J call TRBJ1-6, with no clear D. Germline V gene lookup returns CDR1 LNHDA and CDR2 SQIVND (reference sequence). The CDR3 totals 15 residues. V was cut by 4 bases and J by 6 bases, with 13 bases left in between. CDR3 in amino acids: CASSTTGSGNSPLHF. Here the CDR3 DNA reads TGTGCCAGTAGTACTACGGGGAGCGGTAATTCACCCCTCCACTTT.

J is TRBJ2-7 and V is TRBV5-1; D perhaps matches TRBD1 (5 bases). The V and J ends lost 5 bases and 3 bases respectively, with 15 bases between them. Looked up from germline, CDR1 is SGHRS and CDR2 is YFSETQ. The CDR3 is made up of 14 amino acids. CDR3 DNA sequence: TGCGCCAGCAGAGGACAAACCTCCAGCTACGAGCAGTACTTC. It codes for CASRGQTSSYEQYF.

The J gene is TRBJ2-5, the V gene TRBV27, with TRBD2 identical over 8 bases. CDR1 is MNHEY, CDR2 SMNVEV, per germline (reference sequence). The CDR3 is 19 amino acids. Losses at the gene ends were 4 bases for V and 5 bases for J; bases not matched to a gene: 21. The CDR3 DNA is TGTGCCAGCAGTTATAAATTTCAGCCAGCGGGAGACTTCCGGGAGACCCAGTACTTC. Amino acids: CASSYKFQPAGDFRETQYF.

The rearrangement uses TRBV27 and TRBJ2-7; the D gene is possibly TRBD1 (6 bases). CDR3 size: 13 residues. CDR1 and CDR2 (germline): MNHEY, SMNVEV (reference sequence). Between the trimmed V and J ends, which lost 2 bases and 4 bases, there was a span of 9 bases. The CDR3 DNA is TGTGCCAGCAGTTTACGAGGGGGTTACGAGCAGTACTTC. Translating gives CASSLRGGYEQYF.

J is TRBJ2-7 and V is TRBV6-1; a possible D gene is TRBD1 (6 bases). Germline CDR1 is MNHNS and CDR2 is SASEGT. The V gene lost 6 bases and the J gene lost 0 bases, with 15 bases spanning the gap. The CDR3 runs 15 residues. For the CDR3, the DNA is TGTGCCAGCAGGGGGTGGGACACCCGCTCCTACGAGCAGTACTTC. Translating it yields CASRGWDTRSYEQYF.

The chain uses TRBV19 and TRBJ1-4; the match to TRBD1 covers 8 bases. CDR1 and CDR2 (germline): LNHDA, SQIVND (reference sequence). Trimming at V came to 6 bases and at J to 1 base, leaving 1 base not matched to a gene. This CDR3 spans 14 amino acids. CDR3 sequence: CASRTGVTNEKLFF. The CDR3 DNA reads TGTGCCAGTAGGACAGGGGTAACTAATGAAAAACTGTTTTTT.

The genes are TRBV19 and TRBJ1-6; D might be TRBD1 (6 bases). The V and J ends lost 10 bases and 3 bases respectively, with 16 bases between them. The CDR3 length is 15 residues. Germline V gene data show CDR1 as LNHDA and CDR2 as SQIVND (reference sequence). CDR3 bases: TGTGCCACAGAAGACGCGGACAGCTATAATTCACCCCTCCACTTT. Its protein product is CATEDADSYNSPLHF.

This clone was recorded a few times. The chain links TRBV25-1 to TRBJ2-6; D is ambiguous. V was trimmed by 4 bases and J by 0 bases, leaving 4 bases between them. Germline CDR1 is MGHDK and CDR2 is SYGVNS. The CDR3 runs 14 residues. The DNA of the CDR3 is TGTGCCAGCAGTGCTTTCTCTGGGGCCAACGTCCTGACTTTC. Translation: CASSAFSGANVLTF.

The chain links TRBV5-1 to TRBJ1-4, with a weak D call TRBD1 (6 bases). From germline, CDR1 is SGHRS and CDR2 YFSETQ. The CDR3 contains 15 residues. Between the trimmed V and J ends, which lost 5 bases and 3 bases, there was a span of 14 bases. This chain's CDR3 is CASRAVGAPNEKLFF. In DNA, the CDR3 is TGCGCCAGCAGGGCTGTGGGGGCGCCTAATGAAAAACTGTTTTTT.

This chain connects TRBV7-9 to TRBJ1-4, with 11 bases that match TRBD1. The CDR3 consists of 15 residues. V was pared by 1 base and J by 7 bases, with 2 bases of the junction left unmatched. Germline CDR1 reads SEHNR; CDR2 reads FQNEAQ (reference sequence). The CDR3 reads CASSLGTGGFEKLFF. DNA for the CDR3: TGTGCCAGCAGCTTAGGGACAGGGGGCTTTGAAAAACTGTTTTTT.

The V call is TRBV6-5, the J call TRBJ2-2, with 12 bases fitting TRBD2. Germline trimming cut 6 bases from V and 4 bases from J; bases unmatched to any gene: 3. The CDR3 spans 15 residues. Looked up from germline, CDR1 is MNHEY and CDR2 is SVGAGI. The chain's CDR3 is CASRVGLAGTGELFF. In DNA, the CDR3 is TGTGCCAGCAGGGTGGGACTAGCGGGCACCGGGGAGCTGTTTTTT.

This chain uses TRBV27 with TRBJ2-4, with TRBD1 matching 9 bases. This CDR3 comprises 12 residues. V dropped 11 bases and J dropped 9; count of bases not matched to a gene: 8. Per germline, CDR1 MNHEY and CDR2 SMNVEV (reference sequence). CDR3 region: CASEGQGGIQYF. CDR3 bases: TGTGCCTCCGAGGGACAGGGAGGCATTCAGTACTTC.

This chain joins TRBV5-4 and TRBJ2-1; TRBD1 agrees at 9 bases. Trimming at V came to 0 bases and at J to 6 bases, leaving 4 bases not matched to a gene. The V gene's germline CDR1 is SGHNT and CDR2 YYREEE (reference sequence). This CDR3 spans 15 amino acids. CDR3 residues: CASSLDRGLFNEQFF. The CDR3 DNA sequence: TGTGCCAGCAGCTTGGACAGGGGGCTTTTCAATGAGCAGTTCTTC. The full variable domain, completed using reference TRBV5-4 and TRBJ2-1, is ETGVTQSPTHLIKTRGQQVTLRCSSQSGHNTVSWYQQALGQGPQFIFQYYREEENGRGNFPPRFSGLQFPNYSSELNVNALELDDSALYLCASSLDRGLFNEQFFGPGTRLTVL.

The count of this clone is one. The chain uses TRBV18 and TRBJ2-7, with D possibly TRBD1 on 7 matching bases. CDR3 length equals 18 residues. Trimming shortened V by 3 bases and J by 3 bases, and 24 bases separated the two germline ends. CDR1 is KGHSH and CDR2 is LQKENI in the germline V gene. This chain's CDR3 is CASSPRDSNTGDFYEQYF. The CDR3 nucleotides are TGTGCCAGCTCACCGCGGGACAGCAACACAGGGGATTTCTACGAGCAGTACTTC.

V gene TRBV4-1 combines with J gene TRBJ2-3; TRBD2 agrees at 8 bases. Per the germline V gene, CDR1 is MGHRA and CDR2 is YSYEKL. V shed 1 base and J 8 bases; nucleotides not matched to a gene: 8. This CDR3 spans 15 amino acids. CDR3 sequence (DNA): TGCGCCAGCAGCCAAGCGGGGGGGCTCGTCGGTACGCAGTATTTT. Protein: CASSQAGGLVGTQYF.

The chain employs TRBV19 and TRBJ2-7, with 10 bases fitting TRBD1. The CDR3 has 14 residues. The ends lost 6 bases at V and 5 bases at J; junction bases unmatched: 7. CDR1 and CDR2 from the germline V gene are LNHDA and SQIVND (reference sequence). CDR3 in amino acids: CASRAGQGIHEQYF. In nucleotides, the CDR3 is TGTGCCAGTAGAGCGGGACAGGGGATCCACGAGCAGTACTTC.

The rearrangement joins TRBV28 to TRBJ2-4; weak D call: TRBD1 (7 bases). The V end lost 4 bases, the J end lost 4 bases, and 14 bases lay between the germline ends. The V gene's germline CDR1 is MDHEN and CDR2 SYDVKM. The CDR3 spans 15 residues. Written as DNA, the CDR3 is TGTGCCAGCAGTTGGAGGGGGCGGGATAAAAACATTCAGTACTTC. This sequence encodes CASSWRGRDKNIQYF.

J is TRBJ2-1 and V is TRBV11-1; 13 bases agree with TRBD2. The V segment lost 5 bases and the J segment 7 bases; nucleotides outside the gene matches: 5. CDR3 size: 15 residues. Germline assignment: CDR1 SGHAT and CDR2 FQDESV (reference sequence). Here the CDR3 DNA reads TGTGCCAGCAGCGGGGGACTAGCGGGGAGTAATGAGCAGTTCTTC. This encodes CASSGGLAGSNEQFF.

The gene calls are TRBV7-8 and TRBJ2-3; the match to TRBD2 covers 8 bases. J gave up 5 bases and V 4 bases, and 14 bases lay outside the gene matches. CDR3 length equals 17 residues. CDR1 is SGHVS and CDR2 is FQNEAQ in the germline V gene. CDR3 loop: CASSSGGRGGGQDTQYF. DNA for the CDR3: TGTGCCAGCAGCTCGGGGGGCCGCGGCGGGGGGCAAGATACGCAGTATTTT.

The V and J genes are TRBV15 and TRBJ2-2, with 8 bases aligning to TRBD2. Unmatched junction bases numbered 4, after V lost 2 bases and J lost 5 bases. Germline values: CDR1 LNHNV, CDR2 YYDKDF (reference sequence). This CDR3 spans 15 amino acids. Here the CDR3 DNA reads TGTGCCACCAGCAGACACGGGGGGGCGACCGGGGAGCTGTTTTTT. This encodes CATSRHGGATGELFF.

This clone came up a few times. The rearrangement joins TRBV6-1 to TRBJ2-5; 7 nucleotides line up with TRBD1. V was clipped by 6 bases and J by 9 bases; unmatched bases: 16. CDR1 is MNHNS and CDR2 is SASEGT in the germline V gene. The CDR3 consists of 15 residues. The CDR3 protein is CASRRQWDRRRAQYF. The CDR3 nucleotides are TGTGCCAGCAGAAGGCAATGGGACAGAAGAAGGGCCCAGTACTTC.

This clone was seen only a few times. The V and J genes are TRBV6-5 and TRBJ2-2; maybe TRBD1 (5 bases). Germline values: CDR1 MNHEY, CDR2 SVGAGI. Trimming cost V 6 bases and J 9 bases, with 14 bases left between them. The CDR3 runs 13 residues. In DNA, the CDR3 is TGTGCCAGCAGCCGTTCAGGGATCCGGGAGCTGTTTTTT. Amino acid sequence: CASSRSGIRELFF.

This clone was seen a handful of times. The chain links TRBV7-9 to TRBJ2-7, with D possibly matching TRBD1 (6 bases). Germline V gene sequence: CDR1 SEHNR, CDR2 FQNEAQ (reference sequence). The CDR3 is made up of 12 amino acids. The germline V and J ends were trimmed by 0 bases and 7 bases, with 7 bases remaining between them. CDR3 in DNA: TGTGCCAGCAGCTTAGCAGGGGGAGAGCAGTACTTC. This encodes CASSLAGGEQYF.

The chain joins TRBV6-5 to TRBJ2-7, with a weak D call TRBD1 (6 bases). Looked up from germline, CDR1 is MNHEY and CDR2 is SVGAGI. This CDR3 region has 15 residues. The V gene lost 0 bases and the J gene lost 3 bases, with 12 bases spanning the gap. DNA of the CDR3: TGTGCCAGCAGTTACTCGGACAGTGGCGTCTACGAGCAGTACTTC. As protein: CASSYSDSGVYEQYF.

Notes on this clone: The conserved phenylalanine or tryptophan normally closing the CDR3 is absent here, so this likely arose from a read error. The chain joins TRBV7-9 to TRBJ2-3; 8 bases agree with TRBD2. Germline values: CDR1 SEHNR, CDR2 FQNEAQ (reference sequence). CDR3 length: 16 residues. Trimming removed 5 bases from V and 2 bases from J; junction bases left unmatched: 9. CDR3 in DNA: TGTGCCAGCAGCACGAAGCGGGGGAAGAACACAGATACGCAGTATCTT. It specifies CASSTKRGKNTDTQYL.

The rearrangement links TRBV5-1 to TRBJ1-4, with 7 bases aligning to TRBD1. In germline, CDR1 is SGHRS, CDR2 YFSETQ. V trimming: 4 bases; J trimming: 8 bases; junction bases outside the gene matches: 5. The CDR3 has 13 residues. CDR3 loop: CASSTGVREKLFF. The CDR3 bases are TGCGCCAGCAGCACAGGGGTTCGGGAAAAACTGTTTTTT.

The chain is built from TRBV14 and TRBJ2-7; D unclear. The germline CDR1 and CDR2 sequences are SGHDN and FVKESK. Trimming took off 1 base at V and 4 bases at J, with 14 bases between the two ends. This CDR3 comprises 15 residues. The CDR3 DNA sequence: TGTGCCAGCAGCCAAGTTTCCGGGTCTCTTTACGAGCAGTACTTC. This encodes CASSQVSGSLYEQYF.

The chain combines TRBV25-1 with TRBJ2-7; TRBD1 matches at 7 bases. Germline assignment: CDR1 MGHDK and CDR2 SYGVNS. The ends lost 3 bases at V and 5 bases at J; junction bases unmatched: 7. This CDR3 has 14 residues. CDR3 protein: CASSDTRQGHEQYF. DNA for the CDR3: TGTGCCAGCAGTGACACCCGACAGGGCCACGAGCAGTACTTC.

This chain uses TRBV10-2 with TRBJ1-5; 12 positions match TRBD1. Germline V gene lookup returns CDR1 WSHSY and CDR2 SAAADI. The CDR3 is 18 amino acids. With V trimmed by 9 bases and J by 0 bases, 12 bases remained unmatched. The CDR3: CASPKGDRGPPSNQPQHF. CDR3 in DNA: TGCGCCAGTCCGAAGGGGGACAGGGGGCCACCTAGCAATCAGCCCCAGCATTTT.